These T cell receptor beta chains were read from a single sample in a study of cytotoxic CD8 clonotypes in ibrutinib-treated CLL. The protocol was immunoSEQ multiplex PCR, while the TCRdb copy is restricted to in-frame clones and leaves out a portion. The sample records 50,000 or so clones, around three fifths being singletons. This material consisted of PBMCs, taken after 24 months of ibrutinib treatment. Every receptor here comes from a human donor with chronic lymphocytic leukemia. The CDR3 runs from the conserved cysteine through the conserved F or W. A D gene is named only where the DNA matches it firmly. Clone sizes are given selectively: once, few, many, or a class where the clone is expanded.

cdr3_nt cdr3_aa clone_size v_call d_call j_call cdr3_length
TGCGCCAGCAGCCAAGGGGTAGGGTCTAGTGAAAAACTGTTTTTT CASSQGVGSSEKLFF . TRBV4-1 . TRBJ1-4 15
TGTGCCAGCAGCTTGGTAGGGGCGGACTCCTACGAGCAGTACTTC CASSLVGADSYEQYF . TRBV5-4 . TRBJ2-7 15
TGTGCCAGCAGTCCGAGGACAGGGGGGTTCTACGAGCAGTACTTC CASSPRTGGFYEQYF . TRBV27 TRBD1 TRBJ2-7 15
TGCGCCAGCAGCCCACAGGGGGCTTCGTACGAGCAGTACTTC CASSPQGASYEQYF . TRBV5-1 TRBD1 TRBJ2-7 14
TGTGCTAGTGGTTTTTACGATGGCTACACCTTC CASGFYDGYTF . TRBV12-5 . TRBJ1-2 11
TGTGCCACCAGCAGAGATCAGGGTTACCCTCCCTACGAGCAGTACTTC CATSRDQGYPPYEQYF . TRBV15 . TRBJ2-7 16
TGTGCCAGCAGTGGTGGGGGATTAGAGTACAATGAGCAGTTCTTC CASSGGGLEYNEQFF . TRBV6-1 . TRBJ2-1 15
TGTGCCAGCAGTTTTGGGAGGGACTATGGCTACACCTTC CASSFGRDYGYTF few TRBV27 . TRBJ1-2 13
TGTGCCAGCAGCTTAGTGACAGGTGAAGCTTTCTTT CASSLVTGEAFF . TRBV7-8 . TRBJ1-1 12
TGTGCCAGCAGCTTAGAAGTGAACACTGAAGCTTTCTTT CASSLEVNTEAFF . TRBV13 . TRBJ1-1 13
TGTGCCAGCAGTTACTCTGAGTCGGGGGCCAACGTCCTGACTTTC CASSYSESGANVLTF . TRBV6-6 . TRBJ2-6 15
TGTGCCAGCAGTCGAACCGGGACCCCGGGCGGCGAGCAGTACTTC CASSRTGTPGGEQYF . TRBV6-5 . TRBJ2-7 15
TGTGCCACCAGCAGAGATTACGGGGGCTATGGCTACACCTTC CATSRDYGGYGYTF . TRBV15 . TRBJ1-2 14
TGCGCCAGCAGCCAAGAGACGACGGGACAGGGGAGGGGCTACACCTTC CASSQETTGQGRGYTF few TRBV4-1 TRBD1 TRBJ1-2 16
TGTGCCAGCAGTTACTCGACAGGGGGTAATGAAAAACTGTTTTTT CASSYSTGGNEKLFF once TRBV6-5 TRBD1 TRBJ1-4 15
TGTGCCAGCAGGATACAGGGGGCGGACTATGGCTACACCTTC CASRIQGADYGYTF . TRBV6-6 TRBD1 TRBJ1-2 14
TGTGCCAGCAGTACCCCTACTACAGGGATGGATGGCTACACCTTC CASSTPTTGMDGYTF few TRBV6-6 . TRBJ1-2 15
TGTGCCAGTAGTATGGTACACCCCGGGGAGCTGTTTTTT CASSMVHPGELFF . TRBV19 . TRBJ2-2 13
TGTGCCAGCAGCCCTAGGGGACAGCTCCTTTCTAACTATGGCTACACCTTC CASSPRGQLLSNYGYTF . TRBV7-9 TRBD1 TRBJ1-2 17
TGTGCCAGCAGTGAAAGGAATAGCAATCAGCCCCAGCATTTT CASSERNSNQPQHF . TRBV25-1 . TRBJ1-5 14
TGCGCCAGCAGCCAAGAAGGTCCGGCCGATGAGCAGTTCTTC CASSQEGPADEQFF few TRBV4-1 . TRBJ2-1 14
TGTGCCAGCAGCTTGGCCAAGGTCGGAAGTGCTTTCTTT CASSLAKVGSAFF few TRBV5-5 . TRBJ1-1 13
TGTGCCAGCAGCAAGGACGGGGTAGATGAGCAGTTCTTC CASSKDGVDEQFF . TRBV5-6 . TRBJ2-1 13
TGTGCCAGTAGTTTTACCGGGACCCCTACAGATACGCAGTATTTT CASSFTGTPTDTQYF . TRBV19 . TRBJ2-3 15
TGCGCCAGCACCTTGGGGGGCGGTGGAAACACCATATATTTT CASTLGGGGNTIYF . TRBV5-1 . TRBJ1-3 14
TGCGCCAGCAGCCAAGAATTGGACAGGGAGAAAGGCTACACCTTC CASSQELDREKGYTF . TRBV4-1 TRBD1 TRBJ1-2 15
TGTGCCAGTAGTAGGACAGGGGGACCCTACGAGCAGTACTTC CASSRTGGPYEQYF . TRBV19 TRBD1 TRBJ2-7 14
TGCGCCAGCAGCTCTGGACCCGTCGATACGCAGTATTTT CASSSGPVDTQYF . TRBV5-1 . TRBJ2-3 13
TGCGCCAGCAGCTCCACACAAGGACGGCAGTACTTC CASSSTQGRQYF . TRBV5-1 . TRBJ2-7 12
TGTGCCAGCAGCTCAGGTTGGGGGGTGGGAGGCTACACCTTC CASSSGWGVGGYTF . TRBV7-8 . TRBJ1-2 14
TGTGCCAGCAGCCCCGGCGAAAATGGCTACACCTTC CASSPGENGYTF . TRBV28 . TRBJ1-2 12
TGTGCCAGCAGCCCGGGACAGGGGGAAGAGACCCAGTACTTC CASSPGQGEETQYF . TRBV4-2 TRBD1 TRBJ2-5 14
TGTGCCAGCAGTTTCGCAGTCTCGCCCGATGGCTACACCTTC CASSFAVSPDGYTF . TRBV6-5 . TRBJ1-2 14
TGTGCCAGCAGCGTAAGCTCGCGGGGGGAGACCCAGTACTTC CASSVSSRGETQYF . TRBV9 TRBD2 TRBJ2-5 14
TGTGCCAGCAGCAACCCCGGGACTACCCAGTACTTC CASSNPGTTQYF . TRBV7-8 . TRBJ2-5 12
TGTGCCAGCAGCTTAGGGACAGGACACTACGAGCAGTACTTC CASSLGTGHYEQYF . TRBV5-6 TRBD1 TRBJ2-7 14
TGTGCCAGCAGCTTATCGCTAGCGGGAAGTTACAATGAGCAGTTCTTC CASSLSLAGSYNEQFF . TRBV7-9 TRBD2 TRBJ2-1 16
TGTGCCAGCAGCTTGGTTCTGGGCCGAGCGGCTTTCTTT CASSLVLGRAAFF . TRBV5-4 . TRBJ1-1 13
TGTGCCAGCAGTGCCAGGTCCGACTATGGCTACACCTTC CASSARSDYGYTF few TRBV2 . TRBJ1-2 13
TGTGCCAGCAGCCCAGGGCCCGTGGTTGAGCAGTACTTC CASSPGPVVEQYF . TRBV4-2 . TRBJ2-7 13
TGTGCCAGCAGCTTATGGGAGAGGCCGTGGGGGACTGAAGCTTTCTTT CASSLWERPWGTEAFF . TRBV11-2 . TRBJ1-1 16
TGTGCCAGCCGTCCTCGGGGGGGCCTGGGTGAGCAGTACTTC CASRPRGGLGEQYF few TRBV27 TRBD2 TRBJ2-7 14
TGTGCCAGCAGTGACCTAAACAGGGTCTATGGCTACACCTTC CASSDLNRVYGYTF few TRBV25-1 . TRBJ1-2 14
TGCAGCGTTTCCCTCGGCTCTGGGGCCAACGTCCTGACTTTC CSVSLGSGANVLTF once TRBV29-1 . TRBJ2-6 14
TGTGCCAGCAGCTTAGGGGCTAGCGGGGGCCTGAACACCGGGGAGCTGTTTTTT CASSLGASGGLNTGELFF . TRBV7-9 TRBD2 TRBJ2-2 18
TGTGCCACCAGCACGGGACAGGGGGGGTCGGGTGAGCAGTTCTTC CATSTGQGGSGEQFF . TRBV15 TRBD1 TRBJ2-1 15
TGTGCCAGCACAATTCGGGGTATCCCCTACTACGAGCAGTACTTC CASTIRGIPYYEQYF few TRBV6-1 . TRBJ2-7 15
TGTGCCAGCAGCCAAGAACAGACAGCCACAGGAAACACCATATATTTT CASSQEQTATGNTIYF medium-sized TRBV4-2 . TRBJ1-3 16
TGTGCCAGCAGCTTGGATTTGGGCAGACACACCGGGGAGCTGTTTTTT CASSLDLGRHTGELFF . TRBV5-6 . TRBJ2-2 16